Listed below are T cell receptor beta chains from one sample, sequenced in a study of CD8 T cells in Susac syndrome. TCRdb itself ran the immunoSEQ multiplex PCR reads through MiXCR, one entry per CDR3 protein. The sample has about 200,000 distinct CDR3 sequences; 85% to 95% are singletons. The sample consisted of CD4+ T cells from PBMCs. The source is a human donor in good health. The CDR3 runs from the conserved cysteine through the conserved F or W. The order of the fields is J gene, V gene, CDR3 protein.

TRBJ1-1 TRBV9 CASSVDRGGTEAFF
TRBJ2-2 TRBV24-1 CATGGSGELFF
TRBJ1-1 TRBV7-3 CASSLKWENTEAFF
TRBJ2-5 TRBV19 CASSPVGGETQYF
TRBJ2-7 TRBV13 CASSSGDRGPYEQYF
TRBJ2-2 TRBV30 CAWSVAGGNTGELFF
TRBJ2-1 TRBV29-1 CSVSLGQGGYNEQFF
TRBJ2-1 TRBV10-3 CAISDYTGTSVHEQFF
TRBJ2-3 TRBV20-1 CSASVSGSEADTQYF
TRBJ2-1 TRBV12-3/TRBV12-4 CASISVGGSSYNEQFF
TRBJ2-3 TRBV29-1 CSAREVTDTQYF
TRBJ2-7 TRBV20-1 CSARQTREQYF
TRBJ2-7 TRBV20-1 CSASEDRGGGEQYF
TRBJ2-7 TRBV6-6 CASSYRDRLNEQYF
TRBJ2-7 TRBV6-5 CASSYSSGGTYEQYF
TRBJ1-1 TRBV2 CASSGQGNTEAFF
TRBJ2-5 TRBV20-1 CSAPGGTRETQYF
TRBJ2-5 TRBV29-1 CSVGRGSGAETQYF
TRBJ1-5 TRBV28 CASSYQGSQPQHF
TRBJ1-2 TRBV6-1 CASSPLGPGGRVDGYTF
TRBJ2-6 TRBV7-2 CASYSGGLSGANVLTF
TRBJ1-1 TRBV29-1 CSGGVGTEAFF
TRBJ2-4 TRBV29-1 CSVPTSQNGIQYF
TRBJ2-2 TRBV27 CASSLSLAGLGELFF
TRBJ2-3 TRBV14 CASSQEWGRYTQYF
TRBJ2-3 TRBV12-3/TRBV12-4 CASTLPGVTQYF
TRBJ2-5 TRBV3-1 CASRAQGLAGQETQYF
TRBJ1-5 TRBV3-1 CASSRQTGVNQPQHF
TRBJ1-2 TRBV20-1 CSARDARALKPPNYGYTF
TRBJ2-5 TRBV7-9 CASSLTGAQETQYF
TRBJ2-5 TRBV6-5 CASSPRLAGVETQYF
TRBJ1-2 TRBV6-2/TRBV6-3 CASSAGYGYTF
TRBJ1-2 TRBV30 CACQQGLVDGYTF
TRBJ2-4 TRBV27 CASSFAGAAKNIQYF
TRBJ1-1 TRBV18 CASSPGQANTEAFF
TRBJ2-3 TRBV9 CASSAGASDTQYF
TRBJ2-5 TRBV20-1 CSARPGLAASETQYF
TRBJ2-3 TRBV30 CAWSVGVRQYF
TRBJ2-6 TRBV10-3 CAISDPRETGANVLTF
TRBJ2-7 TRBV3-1 CASSPTRQHEQYF
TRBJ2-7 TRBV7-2 CASSVTGIVYEQYF
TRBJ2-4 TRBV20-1 CSAILSGQPLAKNIQYF
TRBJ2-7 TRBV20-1 CSASLGRPSYEQYF
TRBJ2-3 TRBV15 CATSRDRGTDTQYF
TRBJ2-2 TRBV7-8 CASSRPGQGAGELFF